This passage covers 27 T cell receptor beta chains from one sample sequenced in a study of T cells in localized non-small cell lung cancer. Generated by immunoSEQ multiplex PCR, the TCRdb table keeps only in-frame clones and is missing some. The table lists about 2,800 clones, about 39% of them singletons, with about a tenth in the top ten. Sequenced material: lung tumor tissue, taken before any cancer treatment. Every receptor here comes from a male donor aged 60 or older with stage I squamous cell lung carcinoma.

In this sample, this clone turned up a few times. This chain links TRBV15 with TRBJ2-5; possible D gene TRBD2, 5 bases. Trimming cost V 0 bases and J 4 bases, with 12 bases left between them. Germline V gives CDR1 LNHNV, CDR2 YYDKDF (reference sequence). The CDR3 spans 15 residues. The CDR3 is CATSRDTPGRETQYF. In nucleotides, the CDR3 is TGTGCCACCAGCAGAGATACCCCGGGGAGAGAGACCCAGTACTTC.

The V gene is TRBV9, the J gene TRBJ2-1, with D uncertain. The CDR3 contains 13 residues. Trimming stripped 6 bases from V and 5 bases from J, with 12 bases between. Germline CDR1 and CDR2: SGDLS and YYNGEE. The CDR3 protein is CASTVDGDNEQFF. In nucleotides, the CDR3 is TGTGCCAGCACCGTGGACGGAGACAATGAGCAGTTCTTC.

By frequency in the sample, this clone is medium-sized. The chain employs TRBV6-8 and TRBJ1-2, with 9 nucleotides matching TRBD1. Germline-derived CDR1 and CDR2 are MNHGY and SAAAGT. J gave up 5 bases and V 5 bases, and 6 bases lay outside the gene matches. This CDR3 comprises 14 residues. In nucleotides, the CDR3 is TGTGCCAGCAGTAGTACAGGGGGCGGATATGGCTACACCTTC. Protein: CASSSTGGGYGYTF.

Only a few counts were recorded for this clone. V and J are TRBV11-3 and TRBJ1-1; D is ambiguous. Trimming removed 4 bases at V and 0 bases at J, with 15 bases between. The V gene's germline CDR1 is SGHNT and CDR2 YENEEA. The CDR3 contains 16 residues. The CDR3 here is CASSSQLGIMNTEAFF. The CDR3 nucleotides read TGTGCCAGCAGCTCCCAGCTGGGGATAATGAACACTGAAGCTTTCTTT.

This clone was seen only a few times. The DNA has a base that is unclear or was not read; X is used for its residue. The chain is built from TRBV29-1 and TRBJ2-7, with D possibly TRBD1 on 6 matching bases. The CDR3 has 13 residues. Trimming pared 4 bases from V and 0 bases from J, leaving 10 bases between. The germline CDR1 and CDR2 sequences are SQVTM and ANQGSEA. As DNA, the CDR3 is TGCAGCGTTGTAARGGACAGCTCCTACGAGCAGTACTTC. The encoded protein is CSVVXDSSYEQYF.

The rearrangement joins TRBV19 to TRBJ2-7, with D possibly TRBD1 on 5 matching bases. CDR3 length: 14 amino acids. Germline values: CDR1 LNHDA, CDR2 SQIVND (reference sequence). V dropped 3 bases and J dropped 6 bases, with 15 bases sitting between them. In DNA, the CDR3 is TGTGCCAGTAGTATCGACAGTTTCTCGTTCGAGCAGTACTTC. Amino acids: CASSIDSFSFEQYF.

The count of this clone is one. This chain connects TRBV28 to TRBJ2-7; 11 bases are a match to TRBD1. Germline CDR1 MDHEN, CDR2 SYDVKM. V was clipped by 6 bases and J by 5 bases; unmatched bases: 0. CDR3 length: 12 amino acids. Here the CDR3 DNA reads TGTGCCAGCAGGGGACAGGGGGACGAGCAGTACTTC. Amino acids: CASRGQGDEQYF.

This clone has a handful of counts. The junction does not match germline at one end; this may be a read error. The chain combines TRBV6-8 with TRBJ2-5; 14 nucleotides match TRBD2. The germline V gene encodes CDR1 MNHGY and CDR2 SAAAGT. The CDR3 extends over 16 amino acids. The CDR3 spells CAISALGLAGVETQYF. DNA for the CDR3: TGTGCCATCAGTGCGCTGGGACTAGCGGGAGTGGAGACCCAGTACTTC.

The chain is built from TRBV7-5 and TRBJ1-3. TRBV7-5 is recorded as a pseudogene. This CDR3 is built from 15 residues. The DNA of the CDR3 is TGTGCCAGCAGCTTACGGGGGGAATCTGGAAACACCATATATTTT. It encodes CASSLRGESGNTIYF.

V and J are TRBV6-8 and TRBJ2-1; 8 bases match TRBD2. The CDR3 loop spans 15 amino acids. Germline V gives CDR1 MNHGY, CDR2 SAAAGT. Losses at the gene ends were 5 bases for V and 6 bases for J; bases not matched to a gene: 9. In DNA form, the CDR3 reads TGTGCCAGCAGTCTCTCCGGGACTAGTTTCAATGAGCAGTTCTTC. Translated: CASSLSGTSFNEQFF.

The chain links TRBV19 to TRBJ1-5, with unresolved D. V lost 3 bases and J 5 bases, leaving 8 bases between the germline ends. Germline values: CDR1 LNHDA, CDR2 SQIVND (reference sequence). The CDR3 length is 13 residues. CDR3 residues: CASSMQVYQPQHF. CDR3 DNA sequence: TGTGCCAGTAGTATGCAGGTCTATCAGCCCCAGCATTTT.

Comments on this clone: Likely a read error: the CDR3 ends without its conserved phenylalanine or tryptophan. J is TRBJ2-7 and V is TRBV18; either TRBD1 or TRBD2 may fit D (5 bases each). The germline V gene has CDR1 KGHSH and CDR2 LQKENI. V dropped 3 bases and J dropped 3 bases, with 9 bases sitting between them. The CDR3 contains 13 residues. CDR3 DNA: TGTGCCAGCTCACCCGGGGCCAACTACGAGCAGTACTCC. It is translated as CASSPGANYEQYS.

In its sample, this clone is medium-sized. This chain links TRBV9 with TRBJ2-5, with D tentatively TRBD1 (6 bases). The CDR3 covers 14 residues. V lost 5 bases and J lost 7, with 18 bases in between. CDR1 is SGDLS and CDR2 is YYNGEE in the germline V gene. CDR3 nucleotide sequence: TGTGCCAGCAGTGAAGTAGGAGGCAGGGGGACCCAGTACTTC. The encoded protein is CASSEVGGRGTQYF.

V and J are TRBV18 and TRBJ2-5; D may match TRBD1 or TRBD2 (6 bases each). The CDR3 has 13 residues. Germline CDR1 KGHSH, CDR2 LQKENI. The ends were cut back, 5 bases at V and 5 bases at J, with 12 bases in the middle. The CDR3 bases are TGTGCCAGCTCAAGGAGGGGGTGGGAGACCCAGTACTTC. Encoded protein: CASSRRGWETQYF. Based on the CDR3 plus reference TRBV18 and TRBJ2-5, the full variable domain is NAGVMQNPRHLVRRRGQEARLRCSPMKGHSHVYWYRQLPEEGLKFMVYLQKENIIDESGMPKERFSAEFPKEGPSILRIQQVVRGDSAAYFCASSRRGWETQYFGPGTRLLVL.

V is TRBV28 and J is TRBJ2-4; 12 bases map to TRBD2. The CDR3 length is 14 residues. The V segment lost 8 bases and the J segment 7 bases; nucleotides outside the gene matches: 6. Germline CDR1 and CDR2: MDHEN and SYDVKM. CDR3 residues: CASEASGRGNIQYF. In nucleotides, the CDR3 is TGTGCCAGCGAGGCTAGCGGGAGGGGGAACATTCAGTACTTC.

This clone was observed a few times. The chain recombines TRBV6-8 with TRBJ1-1; maybe TRBD1 (5 bases). Trimming took 5 bases from V and 11 from J, leaving 21 bases between them. Per germline, CDR1 MNHGY and CDR2 SAAAGT. CDR3 length: 14 residues. As DNA, the CDR3 is TGTGCCAGCAGTGAGGTCCCCCCAGGGTTGAGGGCTTTCTTT. This translates into CASSEVPPGLRAFF.

The chain links TRBV14 to TRBJ2-3; D may be TRBD2 (6 bases). CDR1 and CDR2 from the germline V gene are SGHDN and FVKESK. V lost 1 base, J lost 4 bases, and 9 bases lay in between. CDR3 size: 14 residues. This chain's CDR3 is CASSQVGRPDTQYF. The CDR3 DNA follows: TGTGCCAGCAGCCAAGTCGGGAGACCAGATACGCAGTATTTT.

The table lists this clone with a few counts. J is TRBJ1-2 and V is TRBV4-1, with 7 bases that match TRBD1. CDR1 is MGHRA, CDR2 YSYEKL, per germline. The V and J ends lost 4 bases and 0 bases, in that order; junction bases with no gene match: 11. The CDR3 has 17 residues. Written as DNA, the CDR3 is TGCGCCAGCAGCCTCCTATTACGGACAGGAGCTAACTATGGCTACACCTTC. Residues: CASSLLLRTGANYGYTF.

This clone was observed a handful of times. This chain connects TRBV11-3 to TRBJ2-7; D uncertain. The V and J ends lost 3 bases and 0 bases respectively, with 12 bases between them. CDR1 is SGHNT, CDR2 YENEEA, per germline. The CDR3 covers 15 residues. In DNA form, the CDR3 reads TGTGCCAGCAGCTTGTCCCCCTCTCCCTCCTACGAGCAGTACTTC. It translates to CASSLSPSPSYEQYF.

This clone has just a few counts. CDR3 loop: CASSVGQGSYQPQHF. In DNA, the CDR3 is TGTGCCAGCAGCGTAGGACAGGGGTCGTATCAGCCCCAGCATTTT. The genes are TRBV9 and TRBJ1-5; 8 nucleotides agree with TRBD1. The CDR3 length is 15 residues. Per the germline V gene, CDR1 is SGDLS and CDR2 is YYNGEE. V gave up 0 bases and J gave up 5 bases; unmatched junction bases: 4.

V usage is TRBV30 and J usage is TRBJ2-7, with TRBD2 matching 7 bases. CDR3 length: 12 amino acids. The J segment lost 5 bases and the V segment lost 2 bases, leaving 3 bases of the junction unmatched. The germline gives CDR1 GTSNPN, CDR2 SVGIG (reference sequence). The CDR3 reads CAWSQTSNEQYF. The CDR3 nucleotides read TGTGCCTGGAGTCAGACTAGCAACGAGCAGTACTTC.

The chain uses TRBV29-1 and TRBJ1-3; the D is unclear. The CDR3 spans 12 residues. Germline V gene lookup returns CDR1 SQVTM and CDR2 ANQGSEA. V was cut by 4 bases and J by 2 bases, with 6 bases left in between. The CDR3 reads CSVAKPGNTIYF. The CDR3 DNA reads TGCAGCGTTGCCAAACCTGGAAACACCATATATTTT.

This clone was seen a handful of times. The chain links TRBV30 to TRBJ1-5; no firm D call. The germline V and J ends were trimmed by 0 bases and 5 bases, with 8 bases remaining between them. The CDR3 has 13 amino acids. Germline V gene data show CDR1 as GTSNPN and CDR2 as SVGIG (reference sequence). CDR3 loop: CAWSVIADQPQHF. CDR3 nucleotide sequence: TGTGCCTGGAGTGTAATAGCTGATCAGCCCCAGCATTTT.

Relative to its sample, this clone is medium-sized. The chain carries TRBV2 and TRBJ1-3; a weak D match, TRBD1 (5 bases). Germline loops: CDR1 SNHLY, CDR2 FYNNEI. The CDR3 has 16 amino acids. Trimming stripped 6 bases from V and 0 bases from J, with 15 bases between. This CDR3 is CASSAGPGFSGNTIYF. In DNA, the CDR3 is TGTGCCAGCAGCGCGGGACCAGGGTTCTCTGGAAACACCATATATTTT.

This clone was recorded a few times. CDR3 loop: CASRQGARGTGELFF. CDR3 bases: TGCGCCAGCAGGCAGGGGGCGAGGGGCACCGGGGAGCTGTTTTTT. V usage is TRBV10-2 and J usage is TRBJ2-2, with 8 bases lining up with TRBD1. V shed 6 bases and J 4 bases; nucleotides not matched to a gene: 7. Germline lookup yields CDR1 WSHSY and CDR2 SAAADI. The CDR3 is made up of 15 amino acids.

By its share, this clone is medium-sized. V gene TRBV11-3 combines with J gene TRBJ2-1, with D maybe TRBD2 (5 bases). Looked up from germline, CDR1 is SGHNT and CDR2 is YENEEA. The CDR3 loop spans 16 amino acids. Trimming removed 3 bases at V and 3 bases at J, with 15 bases between. CDR3 DNA sequence: TGTGCCAGCAGCTTGACAATAGTCGCGGGCTACAATGAGCAGTTCTTC. This codes for CASSLTIVAGYNEQFF.

The chain couples TRBV19 to TRBJ1-1; tentative D call: TRBD1 (5 bases). Germline V gives CDR1 LNHDA, CDR2 SQIVND (reference sequence). The CDR3 has 16 residues. The V end was cut by 8 bases, the J end by 0 bases, with 19 bases between. CDR3 sequence: CASHHGASPMNTEAFF. The CDR3 DNA follows: TGTGCCAGTCACCATGGGGCCTCTCCTATGAACACTGAAGCTTTCTTT.